These 22 T cell receptor beta chains were sequenced from one sample in a study of blood T cell repertoires in COVID-19. Libraries were prepared by immunoSEQ multiplex PCR; TCRdb keeps only in-frame clonotypes and omits some of them. The repertoire includes fewer than 250,000 clones, approximately 87% of them detected once, and roughly 2% sits in the top ten. The sample was peripheral blood. Receptors originate from a woman in her fifties or sixties with acute or convalescent COVID-19.

This clone was counted a single time. The chain joins TRBV7-2 to TRBJ2-7, with 13 bases lining up with TRBD2. Per the germline V gene, CDR1 is SGHTA and CDR2 is FQGNSA. The CDR3 contains 15 residues. Trimming cost V 4 bases and J 6 bases; bases outside gene matches: 6. The CDR3 spells CASSSPRTSGSEQYF. CDR3 sequence (DNA): TGTGCCAGCAGCTCCCCCCGGACTAGCGGGAGCGAGCAGTACTTC.

V gene TRBV29-1 combines with J gene TRBJ1-1; 9 bases map to TRBD1. Germline trimming cut 6 bases from V and 1 base from J; bases unmatched to any gene: 3. Germline loops: CDR1 SQVTM, CDR2 ANQGSEA. The CDR3 runs to 13 residues. The CDR3 reads CSVRQGENTEAFF. CDR3 bases: TGCAGCGTAAGACAGGGGGAGAACACTGAAGCTTTCTTT.

The rearrangement links TRBV5-6 to TRBJ2-5; 10 bases line up with TRBD1. The CDR3 spans 15 residues. Losses at the gene ends were 6 bases for V and 0 bases for J; bases not matched to a gene: 5. Looked up from germline, CDR1 is SGHDT and CDR2 is YYEEEE. The CDR3 DNA sequence: TGTGCCAGCATCCCGGGACAGGGGTACCAAGAGACCCAGTACTTC. It is translated as CASIPGQGYQETQYF.

The V call is TRBV7-8, the J call TRBJ2-3; D may be TRBD2 (6 bases). Trimming removed 0 bases at V and 4 bases at J, with 11 bases between. The CDR3 length is 15 residues. CDR1 and CDR2 from the germline V gene are SGHVS and FQNEAQ. The CDR3, as DNA: TGTGCCAGCAGCTTAGCTGTCAGGGACTCAGATACGCAGTATTTT. Protein sequence: CASSLAVRDSDTQYF. The full variable domain, with the rest looked up from reference TRBV7-8 and TRBJ2-3, is GAGVSQSPRYKVAKRGQDVALRCDPISGHVSLFWYQQALGQGPEFLTYFQNEAQLDKSGLPSDRFFAERPEGSVSTLKIQRTQQEDSAVYLCASSLAVRDSDTQYFGPGTRLTVL.

Comment on this clone: A read error may produce the germline difference seen at one junction end. V is TRBV2 and J is TRBJ2-1; D may be TRBD1 (5 bases). Germline V gives CDR1 SNHLY, CDR2 FYNNEI. This CDR3 spans 12 amino acids. DNA of the CDR3: TGTGCCAGCAGAGAAGGGGCAGGTGAGCAGTTCTTC. Protein: CASREGAGEQFF.

J is TRBJ1-3 and V is TRBV7-2; possibly TRBD1 for D (5 bases). Trimming took off 4 bases at V and 7 bases at J, with 11 bases between the two ends. CDR1 and CDR2 (germline): SGHTA, FQGNSA. The CDR3 contains 13 residues. For the CDR3, the DNA is TGTGCCAGCAGCTCCGGGGGGGGGAACACCATATATTTT. Translation gives CASSSGGGNTIYF.

The chain employs TRBV6-5 and TRBJ2-3; 8 nucleotides line up with TRBD2. The V and J ends lost 6 bases and 2 bases, in that order; junction bases with no gene match: 7. CDR1 and CDR2 from the germline V gene are MNHEY and SVGAGI. This CDR3 has 15 residues. This chain's CDR3 is CASRPGAGDTDTQYF. As DNA, the CDR3 is TGTGCCAGCAGGCCTGGAGCGGGGGACACAGATACGCAGTATTTT.

This clone was picked up one time. The CDR3 here is CASSPEGQNYGYTF. CDR3 in DNA: TGCGCCAGCAGCCCCGAGGGACAGAACTATGGCTACACCTTC. V gene TRBV5-1 combines with J gene TRBJ1-2, with 7 bases lining up with TRBD1. V was clipped by 4 bases and J by 2 bases; unmatched bases: 5. The CDR3 sequence is 14 residues long. Germline V gives CDR1 SGHRS, CDR2 YFSETQ.

The chain carries TRBV7-3 and TRBJ2-3; D is ambiguous. V dropped 3 bases and J dropped 6 bases, with 10 bases sitting between them. The CDR3 totals 13 residues. Germline loops: CDR1 SGHTA, CDR2 FQGTGA. The CDR3 loop is CASSLGHSDTQYF. The CDR3 DNA reads as TGTGCCAGCAGCTTGGGCCACTCGGATACGCAGTATTTT.

The chain employs TRBV6-5 and TRBJ2-7, with a tentative D call TRBD2 (5 bases). CDR1 MNHEY and CDR2 SVGAGI come from the germline V gene. This CDR3 region has 14 residues. With 4 bases removed from V and 3 bases from J, the gap between germline ends came to 13 bases. CDR3 DNA sequence: TGTGCCAGCAGTTCAGAGGGCGGACGCTACGAGCAGTACTTC. Encoded protein: CASSSEGGRYEQYF.

This clone turned up a few times. The J gene is TRBJ1-2, the V gene TRBV7-9, with TRBD1 matching 8 bases. The ends lost 5 bases at V and 4 bases at J; junction bases unmatched: 15. The CDR3 sequence is 17 residues long. CDR1 SEHNR and CDR2 FQNEAQ come from the germline V gene (reference sequence). The CDR3 sequence: CASSGGGAGGSSYGYTF. For the CDR3, the DNA is TGTGCCAGCAGCGGCGGCGGGGCAGGGGGCTCTTCCTATGGCTACACCTTC.

J is TRBJ2-1 and V is TRBV11-2; the match to TRBD2 covers 8 bases. V trimming: 5 bases; J trimming: 10 bases; junction bases outside the gene matches: 22. The CDR3 contains 18 residues. Germline lookup yields CDR1 SGHAT and CDR2 FQNNGV. CDR3 loop: CASSPLFGWRGESEEQFF. The CDR3 DNA reads TGTGCCAGCAGCCCCCTGTTCGGGTGGCGGGGGGAGTCGGAGGAGCAGTTCTTC.

The CDR3 loop reads CASSDGTADTQYF. The CDR3 bases are TGTGCCAGCAGCGATGGGACTGCGGATACGCAGTATTTT. The chain links TRBV2 to TRBJ2-3; TRBD2 might be the D (6 bases). Trimming removed 6 bases from V and 6 bases from J, with 13 bases in between. Germline CDR1 SNHLY, CDR2 FYNNEI. This CDR3 contains 13 residues.

The chain links TRBV7-2 to TRBJ2-3; D is possibly TRBD1 (6 bases). Trimming removed 4 bases from V and 0 bases from J, with 11 bases in between. Germline V lookup: CDR1 SGHTA, CDR2 FQGNSA. The length of the CDR3 is 15 residues. CDR3 nucleotide sequence: TGTGCCAGCAGCTCCAGGGGCTTTAGCACAGATACGCAGTATTTT. Its translation: CASSSRGFSTDTQYF.

This chain connects TRBV18 to TRBJ2-5, with 8 positions matching TRBD2. The germline gives CDR1 KGHSH, CDR2 LQKENI. The trim removed 0 bases at V and 5 bases at J, leaving 11 bases unmatched. This CDR3 region has 17 residues. CDR3 sequence reads: CASSPPSVAGGRETQYF. In DNA, the CDR3 is TGTGCCAGCTCACCACCGTCAGTGGCGGGAGGCCGGGAGACCCAGTACTTC.

This clone has a single count. The genes are TRBV9 and TRBJ2-5; tentatively, D is TRBD2 (6 bases). Deletions cut 4 bases from V and 3 bases from J, with 13 bases between. In germline, CDR1 is SGDLS, CDR2 YYNGEE. The CDR3 covers 14 residues. CDR3: CASSPGLTKETQYF. CDR3 DNA sequence: TGTGCCAGCAGCCCAGGACTAACCAAAGAGACCCAGTACTTC.

This clone was counted between two and nine times. The rearrangement links TRBV5-4 to TRBJ2-7, with 14 bases fitting TRBD2. The CDR3 has 15 amino acids. J gave up 6 bases and V 9 bases, and 11 bases lay outside the gene matches. Germline-derived CDR1 and CDR2 are SGHNT and YYREEE (reference sequence). In DNA, the CDR3 is TGTGCCACCTCACCCGGGACTAGCGGGGGAGCCGAGCAGTACTTC. Residues: CATSPGTSGGAEQYF. The full variable domain, in which reference TRBV5-4 and TRBJ2-7 provide the parts outside the CDR3, is ETGVTQSPTHLIKTRGQQVTLRCSSQSGHNTVSWYQQALGQGPQFIFQYYREEENGRGNFPPRFSGLQFPNYSSELNVNALELDDSALYLCATSPGTSGGAEQYFGPGTRLTVT.

Here the CDR3 reads CASNPRSSYNSPLHF. The CDR3 nucleotides read TGTGCCAGCAACCCTAGGAGCTCCTATAATTCACCCCTCCACTTT. This rearrangement joins TRBV27 to TRBJ1-6; D unresolved. V was shortened by 7 bases and J by 0 bases, with 10 bases between the two germline ends. There are 15 residues in the CDR3. In germline, CDR1 is MNHEY, CDR2 SMNVEV (reference sequence).

V usage is TRBV6-5 and J usage is TRBJ2-7, with TRBD1 as a possible D gene (6 bases). Germline V CDR1 and CDR2: MNHEY, SVGAGI. This CDR3 contains 14 residues. V gave up 0 bases and J gave up 4 bases, with 10 bases separating them. CDR3 coding DNA: TGTGCCAGCAGTTACTCACAGGGAATTTACGAGCAGTACTTC. Translated: CASSYSQGIYEQYF.

The chain employs TRBV3-1 (or the pseudogene TRBV3-2) and TRBJ2-3; D gene uncertain. The CDR3 runs to 12 residues. Germline V gives CDR1 LGHDT, CDR2 YNNKEL (reference sequence). Trimming removed 1 base from V and 6 bases from J, with 5 bases in between. CDR3 residues: CASSQVEDTQYF. CDR3 bases: TGTGCCAGCAGCCAAGTCGAGGATACGCAGTATTTT.

CDR3 nucleotides: TGTGCCAGCAGCCAAGTCACGCGAGGAAACACCATATATTTT. As protein: CASSQVTRGNTIYF. V gene TRBV14 combines with J gene TRBJ1-3; D unclear. Trimming took off 1 base at V and 4 bases at J, with 8 bases between the two ends. The CDR3 contains 14 residues. CDR1 SGHDN and CDR2 FVKESK come from the germline V gene.

V usage is TRBV12-5 and J usage is TRBJ2-2; D unclear. The length of the CDR3 is 13 residues. The V and J ends lost 4 bases and 7 bases respectively, with 10 bases between them. Germline assignment: CDR1 LGHNT and CDR2 FRNRAP. Written as DNA, the CDR3 is TGTGCTAGTGGTTCCCCTAATAGCGGGGAGCTGTTTTTT. Its translation is CASGSPNSGELFF.